What follows are 29 T cell receptor beta chains derived from one specimen sequenced in a study of blood T cells in healthy people across ages. Then a second PCR, running about 6 to 12 cycles, was carried out with a sample-barcoded 5' primer and a J-beta primer mix. MiXCR, applied by TCRdb to the 5' RACE reads, yields one record per CDR3 protein. In the table there are 1.5 million to 2 million distinct CDR3 sequences, about 30% of which are singletons. Sequenced input: blood. Receptor source: a woman aged 25 to 39 in good health.

The chain has TRBV12-3 or TRBV12-4 and TRBJ2-7; TRBD1 agrees at 9 bases. J gave up 3 bases and V 5 bases, and 11 bases lay outside the gene matches. The CDR3 runs to 16 residues. CDR3 nucleotides: TGTGCCAGCAGTATACAGGGGGCGGTTTTGATCTACGAGCAGTACTTC. It yields the protein CASSIQGAVLIYEQYF.

This clonotype came up a few times. V usage is TRBV5-5 and J usage is TRBJ2-4; D may be TRBD1 or TRBD2 (5 bases each). V was trimmed by 4 bases and J by 4 bases, leaving 15 bases between them. This CDR3 spans 15 amino acids. Germline-derived CDR1 and CDR2 are SGHKS and YYEKEE (reference sequence). The CDR3 spells CASSPSRDLKNIQYF. In nucleotides, the CDR3 is TGTGCCAGCAGCCCGTCCCGGGACCTAAAAAACATTCAGTACTTC.

The rearrangement joins TRBV10-3 to TRBJ2-7; 13 bases are a match to TRBD2. V lost 6 bases to trimming and J lost 3 bases; unmatched junction nucleotides: 5. This CDR3 region has 15 residues. Germline V gene data show CDR1 as ENHRY and CDR2 as SYGVKD. For the CDR3, the DNA is TGTGCCATCAGCCGGACTAGCGGGGGCCTCTACGAGCAGTACTTC. This codes for CAISRTSGGLYEQYF.

On this clonotype: A much larger clone sits a single nucleotide away, making a read error possible. The chain joins TRBV4-3 to TRBJ2-5; a possible D gene is TRBD2 (5 bases). Near its end, the DNA agrees better with TRBJ2-7, so the J call may be wrong. The CDR3 length is 15 residues. The germline CDR1 and CDR2 sequences are LGHNA and YSLEER. CDR3 sequence reads: CASSQALRGTYEQYF. The CDR3 coding sequence is TGCGCCAGCAGCCAAGCTCTTCGGGGAACCTACGAGCAGTACTTC.

The chain links TRBV15 to TRBJ2-7; 7 bases align to TRBD1. J gave up 2 bases and V 8 bases, and 3 bases lay outside the gene matches. This CDR3 region has 12 residues. From germline, CDR1 is LNHNV and CDR2 YYDKDF (reference sequence). DNA for the CDR3: TGTGCCACCGCCGGGACAGCCTACGAGCAGTACTTC. Translating it yields CATAGTAYEQYF.

This clonotype was detected once. A single base separates this from a much larger clone, so it may be a read error. The chain is built from TRBV5-5 and TRBJ2-7; the D gene is possibly TRBD1 (5 bases). The germline gives CDR1 SGHKS, CDR2 YYEKEE (reference sequence). The CDR3 extends over 15 amino acids. CDR3 protein: CASSLGAQSSYAQYF. The CDR3 coding sequence is TGTGCCAGCAGCTTAGGGGCGCAAAGCTCCTACGCGCAGTACTTC.

This clonotype was seen a handful of times. V is TRBV7-9 and J is TRBJ1-2, with unresolved D. Germline V gene sequence: CDR1 SEHNR, CDR2 FQNEAQ (reference sequence). The CDR3 runs 13 residues. Trimming stripped 2 bases from V and 4 bases from J, with 8 bases between. The CDR3 reads CASSLRQVYGYTF. DNA of the CDR3: TGTGCCAGCAGCTTAAGGCAGGTCTATGGCTACACCTTC.

This clonotype has a handful of counts. A junction end diverges from the germline sequence, so it may reflect a read error. The gene calls are TRBV12-3 or TRBV12-4 and TRBJ2-4, with D perhaps TRBD1 or TRBD2 (5 bases each). The J call could be wrong; TRBJ2-7 is a better fit for the DNA end. The CDR3 is 11 amino acids. The CDR3 is CANSLGREQYF. The CDR3 DNA reads TGTGCCAACAGTTTGGGACGCGAGCAGTACTTC.

The chain carries TRBV18 and TRBJ2-7; D tentatively reads TRBD1 or TRBD2 (5 bases each). The germline V and J ends were trimmed by 2 bases and 3 bases, with 20 bases remaining between them. Germline CDR1 and CDR2: KGHSH and LQKENI. CDR3 length: 17 amino acids. The CDR3 nucleotides read TGTGCCAGCTCACCAATACCCTCCGGGACCTTAAGCTACGAGCAGTACTTC. It yields the protein CASSPIPSGTLSYEQYF.

V gene TRBV10-1 combines with J gene TRBJ2-7; TRBD1 or TRBD2 may be the D gene (5 bases each). Per the germline V gene, CDR1 is WNHNN and CDR2 is SYGVQD (reference sequence). The CDR3 totals 15 residues. The V gene lost 3 bases and the J gene lost 6 bases, with 18 bases spanning the gap. CDR3 coding DNA: TGCGCCAGCAGTGACTATTCTACTGGGGGTGCCGAGCAGTACTTC. Protein product: CASSDYSTGGAEQYF.

The table lists this clonotype with many counts. V is TRBV4-3 and J is TRBJ2-6; D ambiguous. V was shortened by 0 bases and J by 2 bases, with 2 bases between the two germline ends. There are 14 residues in the CDR3. Germline CDR1 reads LGHNA; CDR2 reads YSLEER. CDR3 protein: CASSQDTGANVLTF. Written as DNA, the CDR3 is TGCGCCAGCAGCCAAGATACTGGGGCCAACGTCCTGACTTTC.

This clonotype came up many times. This chain connects TRBV5-1 to TRBJ2-3; D is uncertain. The CDR3 totals 16 residues. In germline, CDR1 is SGHRS, CDR2 YFSETQ. Trimming shortened V by 0 bases and J by 1 base, and 12 bases separated the two germline ends. The CDR3 coding sequence is TGCGCCAGCAGCTTGGCCGGCTCTACCGGCACAGATACGCAGTATTTT. Protein sequence: CASSLAGSTGTDTQYF.

As for this clonotype: This may be a read error: a much more frequent sequence differs by one nucleotide. This chain joins TRBV29-1 and TRBJ2-7; D is unclear. The CDR3 loop spans 14 amino acids. Germline lookup yields CDR1 SQVTM and CDR2 ANQGSEA. CDR3: CSVGVQLDSYERYF. CDR3 bases: TGCAGCGTTGGGGTACAGCTTGACTCCTACGAGCGGTACTTC.

The J gene is TRBJ2-1, the V gene TRBV24-1; maybe TRBD1 (5 bases). Deletions cut 10 bases from V and 2 bases from J, with 14 bases between. Germline V gives CDR1 KGHDR, CDR2 SFDVKD. This CDR3 spans 14 amino acids. This CDR3 reads CATSKGSPYNEQFF. The CDR3 DNA reads TGTGCCACTAGTAAGGGGTCCCCCTACAATGAGCAGTTCTTC.

Turning to this clonotype: An end of the junction differs from the germline gene, which may be a read error. The V and J genes are TRBV27 and TRBJ1-1, with D tentatively TRBD1 (6 bases). Germline V gives CDR1 MNHEY, CDR2 SMNVEV (reference sequence). CDR3 size: 13 residues. CDR3 residues: CASTPTGITGAFF. In DNA, the CDR3 is TGTGCCAGCACACCCACAGGGATCACTGGAGCTTTCTTT.

CDR3: CANPRPEDEKLFF. As DNA, the CDR3 is TGTGCCAACCCTCGACCCGAAGACGAAAAACTGTTTTTT. The genes are TRBV12-3 or TRBV12-4 and TRBJ1-4; D remains unclear. V was pared by 10 bases and J by 8 bases, with 17 bases between. The CDR3 runs to 13 residues.

This clonotype has only a few counts. This chain connects TRBV5-6 to TRBJ2-6, with 7 positions matching TRBD1. The CDR3 runs 18 residues. CDR1 and CDR2 from the germline V gene are SGHDT and YYEEEE. The V gene end was trimmed by 0 bases and the J gene end by 1 base; junction bases not matched to a gene: 7. Here the CDR3 reads CASSLEGAHLSGANVLTF. The CDR3 nucleotides are TGTGCCAGCAGCTTGGAGGGGGCGCATCTATCTGGGGCCAACGTCCTGACTTTC.

There are a few counts of this clonotype. CDR3 in DNA: TGTGCCAGCAGCCCCAAGATGGGGGGGGTAAATGAGCAGTTCTTC. Protein product: CASSPKMGGVNEQFF. The chain is built from TRBV7-2 and TRBJ2-1; the match to TRBD2 covers 7 bases. CDR3 length equals 15 residues. J was trimmed by 7 bases and V by 5 bases; bases with no gene match: 11. Germline V lookup: CDR1 SGHTA, CDR2 FQGNSA.

This clonotype was seen a few times. The gene calls are TRBV6-5 and TRBJ2-7, with 7 positions matching TRBD2. From germline, CDR1 is MNHEY and CDR2 SVGAGI. Unmatched junction bases numbered 5, after V lost 8 bases and J lost 4 bases. The CDR3 has 12 amino acids. CDR3 amino acids: CASGRGGYEQYF. CDR3 nucleotide sequence: TGTGCCAGCGGGAGGGGAGGATACGAGCAGTACTTC.

This clonotype was seen only a few times. This chain joins TRBV6-1 and TRBJ2-3; the match to TRBD2 covers 14 bases. CDR3 length equals 16 residues. V lost 6 bases and J lost 9; bases outside the gene matches: 11. In germline, CDR1 is MNHNS, CDR2 SASEGT. In nucleotides, the CDR3 is TGTGCCAGCAGCCGGACTAGCGGGAGGCCCTCCCAAACGCAGTATTTT. This encodes CASSRTSGRPSQTQYF.

This chain connects TRBV7-2 to TRBJ2-1; TRBD1 aligns across 10 bases. Germline CDR1 and CDR2: SGHTA and FQGNSA. This CDR3 is built from 14 residues. The V and J ends lost 5 bases and 10 bases, in that order; junction bases with no gene match: 8. The CDR3 region is CASSGDRGPYEQFF. For the CDR3, the DNA is TGTGCCAGCAGCGGGGACAGGGGACCCTACGAGCAGTTCTTC.

The chain is built from TRBV3-1 and TRBJ1-6; 9 bases are shared with TRBD1. V lost 4 bases and J lost 11; bases outside the gene matches: 12. Germline loops: CDR1 LGHDT, CDR2 YNNKEL (reference sequence). The CDR3 runs to 16 residues. The CDR3 protein is CASSLYGTGMSAPLHF. DNA of the CDR3: TGTGCCAGCAGCCTTTACGGGACAGGGATGTCGGCACCCCTCCACTTT. The full variable domain, with the rest looked up from reference TRBV3-1 and TRBJ1-6, is DTAVSQTPKYLVTQMGNDKSIKCEQNLGHDTMYWYKQDSKKFLKIMFSYNNKELIINETVPNRFSPKSPDKAHLNLHINSLELGDSAVYFCASSLYGTGMSAPLHFGNGTRLTVT.

The CDR3 bases are TGTGCCAGCAGCTTAATGGGTAGCGGGGGGACCGAGACCCAGTACTTC. This gives the protein CASSLMGSGGTETQYF. The rearrangement links TRBV7-3 to TRBJ2-7, with 10 bases identical to TRBD2. The J call may be faulty, since TRBJ2-5 better matches the DNA end. Germline V gene lookup returns CDR1 SGHTA and CDR2 FQGTGA. The CDR3 runs 16 residues.

There are a few counts of this clonotype. The V call is TRBV4-1, the J call TRBJ1-1, with a possible D match to TRBD1 (6 bases). CDR1 is MGHRA, CDR2 YSYEKL, per germline. Trimming pared 7 bases from V and 6 bases from J, leaving 18 bases between. This CDR3 comprises 14 residues. The CDR3 protein is CASKDTGSVPEAFF. CDR3 sequence (DNA): TGCGCCAGCAAAGATACAGGGTCGGTCCCTGAAGCTTTCTTT.

This clonotype was recorded a few times. The V gene is TRBV7-9, the J gene TRBJ2-7; 12 nucleotides line up with TRBD1. V lost 5 bases and J lost 6; bases outside the gene matches: 8. The length of the CDR3 is 15 residues. Germline V gene lookup returns CDR1 SEHNR and CDR2 FQNEAQ (reference sequence). CDR3 sequence reads: CASSPPGTGGLEQYF. The CDR3 nucleotides are TGTGCCAGCAGCCCACCCGGGACAGGGGGCCTCGAGCAGTACTTC.

This clonotype was observed a handful of times. The chain carries TRBV27 and TRBJ2-5, with unresolved D. The length of the CDR3 is 14 residues. V shed 10 bases and J shed 1 base, with 16 bases lying between them. Germline assignment: CDR1 MNHEY and CDR2 SMNVEV (reference sequence). CDR3 coding DNA: TGTGCCACCGCTCCTTGGGGAACCCAAGAGACCCAGTACTTC. This sequence encodes CATAPWGTQETQYF.

The chain uses TRBV6-1 and TRBJ1-5; 7 positions agree with TRBD1. This CDR3 spans 17 amino acids. Looked up from germline, CDR1 is MNHNS and CDR2 is SASEGT. Losses at the gene ends were 4 bases for V and 1 base for J; bases not matched to a gene: 10. CDR3 coding DNA: TGTGCCAGCAGTGCAAGTTCCGGGACAGCCAGCAATCAGCCCCAGCATTTT. Translated: CASSASSGTASNQPQHF.

The chain links TRBV29-1 to TRBJ2-2; D is possibly TRBD1 (6 bases). Trimming pared 4 bases from V and 6 bases from J, leaving 9 bases between. CDR1 SQVTM and CDR2 ANQGSEA come from the germline V gene. This CDR3 is built from 12 residues. CDR3: CSVAGAAGELFF. The CDR3 DNA follows: TGCAGCGTTGCAGGGGCTGCCGGGGAGCTGTTTTTT.

Regarding this clonotype: The junction and the germline gene differ at one end; a read error may be behind it. V is TRBV3-1 and J is TRBJ2-2; 15 bases agree with TRBD2. Germline CDR1 and CDR2: LGHDT and YNNKEL (reference sequence). This CDR3 comprises 17 residues. CDR3 amino acids: CATLPRGLAGGIGELFF. DNA of the CDR3: TGTGCCACCTTACCCCGGGGACTAGCGGGGGGAATCGGGGAACTGTTTTTT.